This TCR beta chain was profiled in a study of shared clonotypes between healthy human individuals. Clones were read by immunoSEQ multiplex PCR, and TCRdb kept only the in-frame ones, dropping some. The sample lists around 2,000,000 clones; roughly 96% were seen once. Trimming removed 5 bases at V and 9 bases at J, with 17 bases between. In germline, CDR1 is GTSNPN, CDR2 SVGIG (reference sequence). CDR3 length: 14 residues. The receptor comes from a man aged 18-30 years in good health. This chain joins TRBV30 and TRBJ1-6; D unclear. The sequencing input was naive CD4+ T cells sorted from blood. As to subset: CD45RA+ positively selected. This chain's CDR3 is CAWVVGGTGSPLHF. CDR3 bases: TGTGCCTGGGTCGTCGGCGGAACCGGTTCACCCCTCCACTTT.